This TCR beta chain is from a study of cytomegalovirus exposure and HLA in healthy donors. Study-level information: Caucasian-associated ancestry cluster membership applied to under 85% of over 350 genotyped donors.

V was trimmed by 5 bases and J by 3 bases, leaving 10 bases between them. The CDR3 runs to 14 residues. Germline CDR1 SGHTA, CDR2 FQGTGA. Study-wide results and caveats: HLA alleles showed associations with some 15,000 TCR beta sequences in a later analysis, at a 0.05 false discovery rate.

Donors consisted of healthy bone marrow donors. Notes on this clone: The antigen remains undetermined.

The PCR was carried out with 60 Vbeta primers and 13 Jbeta primers. Method: immunoSEQ multiplex PCR; TCRdb's copy keeps in-frame clones and lacks some. The sample includes 35,000 to 45,000 clones, around 82% of them seen just once. The rearrangement joins TRBV7-3 to TRBJ2-2; a possible D gene is TRBD2 (6 bases). Sequenced material: PBMCs. This receptor was taken from a woman younger than 30 in good health and CMV-seropositive. The CDR3, as DNA: TGTGCCAGCAGCGGAGGAGGGGACACCGGGGAGCTGTTTTTT. It encodes CASSGGGDTGELFF.